Described below is a single T cell receptor beta chain sequence and its context. In the original analysis: Reference gene primer amplification in the assay estimated nucleated cell counts. TCRdb keeps only in-frame clones here, not all; method: immunoSEQ multiplex PCR. That table is the source of V, J and clone size, and D and trimming were worked out from the DNA. This sample has under 300,000 clones, with about four fifths found just once. CDR1 is SGDLS and CDR2 is YYNGEE in the germline V gene. The CDR3 is 16 residues long. The ends lost 0 bases at V and 5 bases at J; junction bases unmatched: 10. The data were obtained in a study of blood T cell repertoires in COVID-19. Across the study: COVID-19 samples collected from the United States, Italy and Spain covered acute and convalescent phases. Nucleic acid was either cDNA or gDNA, and it came from T cells, B-cell-depleted T cells, or PBMCs.

The specimen sequenced was peripheral blood. The V call is TRBV9, the J call TRBJ2-5; 7 bases line up with TRBD1. The sequence derives from a woman aged 55-75 years with active or convalescent COVID-19. CDR3 protein: CASSVGTGLKGETQYF. CDR3 sequence (DNA): TGTGCCAGCAGCGTAGGGACAGGTCTAAAGGGGGAGACCCAGTACTTC.